Below, 14 T cell receptor beta chains from the same sample are listed, as sequenced in a study of blood T cells in healthy people across ages. A second about 7 to 12 cycle PCR used barcoded and J-beta primers. TCRdb re-analysed the 5' RACE reads in MiXCR, keeping a single row per CDR3 protein. The sample carries about 800,000 distinct CDR3 sequences, over 45% recorded once. Sample: blood. These TCRs come from a man aged 30 to 45 in good health.

The chain employs TRBV12-3 or TRBV12-4 and TRBJ2-1, with D uncertain. With 6 bases removed from V and 4 bases from J, the gap between germline ends came to 7 bases. This CDR3 has 12 residues. In nucleotides, the CDR3 is TGTGCCAGCAGCAAACTGTACAATGAGCAGTTCTTC. Its protein is CASSKLYNEQFF.

The DNA for the CDR3 is TGTGCCAGCAGCTTAGACATGGGGAAGAGGCCAGAAGCTAACTATGGCTACACCTTC. Protein product: CASSLDMGKRPEANYGYTF. The rearrangement links TRBV7-9 to TRBJ1-2; D unresolved. Germline assignment: CDR1 SEHNR and CDR2 FQNEAQ (reference sequence). V dropped 1 base and J dropped 0 bases, with 21 bases sitting between them. This CDR3 spans 19 amino acids.

A few counts support this clonotype. The rearrangement uses TRBV4-2 and TRBJ1-2; a weak D match, TRBD1 (5 bases). The V and J ends lost 1 base and 7 bases respectively, with 10 bases between them. The CDR3 has 13 residues. Germline V gene data show CDR1 as LGHNA and CDR2 as YNFKEQ. The DNA for the CDR3 is TGTGCCAGCAGCCAAGGAGGGGTTTCTGGCTACACCTTC. Translation: CASSQGGVSGYTF.

This clonotype was seen a handful of times. This rearrangement joins TRBV29-1 to TRBJ1-4; TRBD1 is a possible D gene (5 bases). V lost 7 bases and J lost 11, with 14 bases in between. CDR1 and CDR2 (germline): SQVTM, ANQGSEA. The CDR3 covers 11 residues. The CDR3 nucleotides are TGCAGCGCACTGGGGGGAAATAAACTGTTTTTT. Translation: CSALGGNKLFF.

Comments on this clonotype: A junction boundary mismatches the germline segment, possibly from a read error. The chain recombines TRBV20-1 with TRBJ2-1, with no clear D. Germline V gives CDR1 DFQATT, CDR2 SNEGSKA (reference sequence). This CDR3 spans 15 amino acids. In nucleotides, the CDR3 is TGCGGTGCCTGGCGACTCTCCGGCTCGGCCAATGAGCAGTTCTTC. Translating gives CGAWRLSGSANEQFF.

The chain's CDR3 is CASSPQRTDSQETQYF. In DNA, the CDR3 is TGTGCCAGCAGCCCCCAACGGACTGACTCCCAAGAGACCCAGTACTTC. The chain uses TRBV13 and TRBJ2-4; TRBD2 is a possible D gene (5 bases). The last part of the DNA fits TRBJ2-5 better; the J call may be wrong. This CDR3 spans 16 amino acids. Germline CDR1 and CDR2: PRHDT and FYEKMQ (reference sequence).

This clonotype was detected a few times. This chain connects TRBV7-2 to TRBJ2-1; no clear D gene. The V end was cut by 5 bases, the J end by 5 bases, with 7 bases between. Germline V gene data show CDR1 as SGHTA and CDR2 as FQGNSA. This CDR3 region has 12 residues. CDR3 in DNA: TGTGCCAGCAGCCCCGACAACAATGAGCAGTTCTTC. This encodes CASSPDNNEQFF. The full variable domain, its missing parts supplied by reference TRBV7-2 and TRBJ2-1, is GAGVSQSPSNKVTEKGKDVELRCDPISGHTALYWYRQSLGQGLEFLIYFQGNSAPDKSGLPSDRFSAERTGGSVSTLTIQRTQQEDSAVYLCASSPDNNEQFFGPGTRLTVL.

This clonotype was observed a handful of times. The gene calls are TRBV20-1 and TRBJ2-6, with D tentatively TRBD1 or TRBD2 (6 bases each). Deletions cut 6 bases from V and 8 bases from J, with 17 bases between. The CDR3 extends over 14 amino acids. Germline CDR1 is DFQATT and CDR2 is SNEGSKA (reference sequence). The CDR3 coding sequence is TGCAGTGCGAACGATCAGGGGAGGTCCAACGTCCTGACTTTC. This encodes CSANDQGRSNVLTF.

This clonotype was seen just once. This chain links TRBV7-6 with TRBJ2-1; TRBD2 aligns across 11 bases. Trimming removed 5 bases from V and 3 bases from J; junction bases left unmatched: 12. In germline, CDR1 is SGHVS, CDR2 FNYEAQ. This CDR3 spans 18 amino acids. CDR3 region: CASSPGLAGPNRYNEQFF. The DNA for the CDR3 is TGTGCCAGCAGCCCAGGACTAGCGGGCCCTAACCGCTACAATGAGCAGTTCTTC.

This rearrangement joins TRBV25-1 to TRBJ2-3; TRBD2 aligns across 10 bases. CDR1 is MGHDK, CDR2 SYGVNS, per germline. This CDR3 has 17 residues. J was trimmed by 3 bases and V by 3 bases; bases with no gene match: 9. The CDR3: CASSDVSGRAVTDTQYF. The CDR3 coding sequence is TGTGCCAGCAGTGATGTAAGCGGGAGGGCCGTGACAGATACGCAGTATTTT.

The chain recombines TRBV10-3 with TRBJ2-7; TRBD2 is a possible D gene (6 bases). The closer fit of TRBJ2-5 to the DNA end suggests the J call may be wrong. The germline CDR1 and CDR2 sequences are ENHRY and SYGVKD. The CDR3 runs 13 residues. CDR3 loop: CAISEKEGETQYF. In DNA, the CDR3 is TGTGCCATCAGTGAGAAGGAGGGAGAGACCCAGTACTTC.

V gene TRBV4-2 combines with J gene TRBJ2-3, with D uncertain. The V gene lost 0 bases and the J gene lost 3 bases, with 16 bases spanning the gap. This CDR3 has 17 amino acids. The germline gives CDR1 LGHNA, CDR2 YNFKEQ. CDR3 DNA sequence: TGTGCCAGCAGCCAAGACGCCCCCCTAGAAACGACAGATACGCAGTATTTT. It translates to CASSQDAPLETTDTQYF.

The chain joins TRBV20-1 to TRBJ2-3; no clear D gene. Germline-derived CDR1 and CDR2 are DFQATT and SNEGSKA (reference sequence). The CDR3 is made up of 15 amino acids. The V end was cut by 4 bases, the J end by 4 bases, with 18 bases between. In DNA form, the CDR3 reads TGCAGTGCTAACCTAGGCTCCCCCGTCTCAGATACGCAGTATTTT. Translating it yields CSANLGSPVSDTQYF.

V gene TRBV6-5 combines with J gene TRBJ1-5; D unclear. V lost 6 bases, J lost 7 bases, and 13 bases lay in between. This CDR3 is built from 13 residues. CDR1 MNHEY and CDR2 SVGAGI come from the germline V gene. The CDR3 sequence: CASRQVVGQPQHF. The CDR3, as DNA: TGTGCCAGCAGACAAGTCGTAGGCCAGCCCCAGCATTTT.